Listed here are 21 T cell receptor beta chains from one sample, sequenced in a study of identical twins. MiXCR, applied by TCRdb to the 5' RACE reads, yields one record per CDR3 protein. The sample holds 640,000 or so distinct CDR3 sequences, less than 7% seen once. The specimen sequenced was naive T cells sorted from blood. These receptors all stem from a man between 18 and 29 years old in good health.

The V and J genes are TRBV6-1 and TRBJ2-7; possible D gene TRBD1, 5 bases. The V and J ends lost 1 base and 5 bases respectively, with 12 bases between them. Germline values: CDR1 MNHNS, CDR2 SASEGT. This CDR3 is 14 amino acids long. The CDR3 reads CASSEGQGWDEQYV. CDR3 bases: TGTGCCAGCAGTGAAGGGCAGGGTTGGGACGAGCAGTACGTC.

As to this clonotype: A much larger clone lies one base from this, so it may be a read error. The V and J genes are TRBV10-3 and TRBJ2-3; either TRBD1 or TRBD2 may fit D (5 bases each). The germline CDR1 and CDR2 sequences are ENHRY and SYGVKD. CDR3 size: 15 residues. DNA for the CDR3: TGTGCCATCGGGGCCGAGGGCCTAGGCACATATACGCAGTATTTT. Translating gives CAIGAEGLGTYTQYF.

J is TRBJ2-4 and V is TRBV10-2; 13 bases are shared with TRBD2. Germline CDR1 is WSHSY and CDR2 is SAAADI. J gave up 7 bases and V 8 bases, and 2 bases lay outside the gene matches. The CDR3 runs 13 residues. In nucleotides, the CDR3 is TGCGCCAGCGGGACTAGCGGGAAGAACATTCAGTACTTC. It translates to CASGTSGKNIQYF.

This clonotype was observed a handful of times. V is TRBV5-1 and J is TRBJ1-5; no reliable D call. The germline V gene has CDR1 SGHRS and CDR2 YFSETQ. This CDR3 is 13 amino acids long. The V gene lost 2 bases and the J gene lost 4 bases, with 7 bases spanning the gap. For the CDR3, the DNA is TGCGCCAGCAGCTTCGGTCCTAATCAGCCCCAGCATTTT. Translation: CASSFGPNQPQHF.

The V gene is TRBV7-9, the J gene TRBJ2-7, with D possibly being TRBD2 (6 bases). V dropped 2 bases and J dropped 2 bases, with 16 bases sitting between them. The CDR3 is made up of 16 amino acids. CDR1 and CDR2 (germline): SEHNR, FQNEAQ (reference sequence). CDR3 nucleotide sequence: TGTGCCAGCAGCTTATCAATGGGGGGATCGGCCTACGAGCAGTACTTC. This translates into CASSLSMGGSAYEQYF.

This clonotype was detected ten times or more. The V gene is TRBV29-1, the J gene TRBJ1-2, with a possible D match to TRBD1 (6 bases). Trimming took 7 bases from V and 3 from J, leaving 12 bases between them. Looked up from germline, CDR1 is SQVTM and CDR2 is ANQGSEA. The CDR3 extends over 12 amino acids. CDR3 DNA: TGCAGCGGGTCGGACAGTCACTATGGCTACACCTTC. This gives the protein CSGSDSHYGYTF. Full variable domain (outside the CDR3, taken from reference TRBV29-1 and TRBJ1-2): SAVISQKPSRDICQRGTSLTIQCQVDSQVTMMFWYRQQPGQSLTLIATANQGSEATYESGFVIDKFPISRPNLTFSTLTVSNMSPEDSSIYLCSGSDSHYGYTFGSGTRLTVV.

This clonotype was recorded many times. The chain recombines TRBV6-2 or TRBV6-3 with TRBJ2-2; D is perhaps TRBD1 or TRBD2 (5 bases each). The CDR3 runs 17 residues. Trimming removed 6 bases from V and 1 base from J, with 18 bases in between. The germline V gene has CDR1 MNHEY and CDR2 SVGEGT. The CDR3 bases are TGTGCCAGCAGCTCTCACCAGGGACGTATGAACACCGGGGAGCTGTTTTTT. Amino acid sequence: CASSSHQGRMNTGELFF.

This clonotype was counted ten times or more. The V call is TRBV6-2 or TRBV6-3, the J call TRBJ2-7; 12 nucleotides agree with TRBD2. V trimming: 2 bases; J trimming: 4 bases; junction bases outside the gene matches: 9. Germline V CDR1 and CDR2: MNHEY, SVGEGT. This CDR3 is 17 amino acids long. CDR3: CASSYPQVTSGGYEQYF. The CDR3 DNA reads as TGTGCCAGCAGTTACCCGCAGGTGACTAGCGGGGGTTACGAGCAGTACTTC.

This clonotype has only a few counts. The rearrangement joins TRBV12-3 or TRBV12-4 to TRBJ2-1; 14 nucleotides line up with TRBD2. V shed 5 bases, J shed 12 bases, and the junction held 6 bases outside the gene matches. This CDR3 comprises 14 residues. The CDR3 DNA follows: TGTGCCAGCAGTACCGGGACTAGCGGGAGTCCGCAGTTCTTC. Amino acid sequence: CASSTGTSGSPQFF.

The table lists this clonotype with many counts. CDR3 protein: CASRIGQEKIYNEQFF. CDR3 in DNA: TGTGCCAGCAGGATAGGACAGGAAAAAATCTACAATGAGCAGTTCTTC. The chain joins TRBV12-3 or TRBV12-4 to TRBJ2-1, with TRBD1 identical over 7 bases. The CDR3 covers 16 residues. Trimming cost V 6 bases and J 3 bases; bases outside gene matches: 11.

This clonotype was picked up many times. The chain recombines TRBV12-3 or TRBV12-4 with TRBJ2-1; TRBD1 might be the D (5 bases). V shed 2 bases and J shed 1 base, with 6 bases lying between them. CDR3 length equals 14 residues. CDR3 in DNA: TGTGCCAGCAGTTTAAGACAGTCCTACAATGAGCAGTTCTTC. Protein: CASSLRQSYNEQFF.

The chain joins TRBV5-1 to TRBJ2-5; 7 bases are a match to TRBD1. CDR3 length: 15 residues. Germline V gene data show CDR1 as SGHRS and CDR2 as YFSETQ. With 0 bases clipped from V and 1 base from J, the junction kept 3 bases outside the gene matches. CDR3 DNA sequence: TGCGCCAGCAGCTTGGCGGGACAGCCCCAAGAGACCCAGTACTTC. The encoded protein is CASSLAGQPQETQYF.

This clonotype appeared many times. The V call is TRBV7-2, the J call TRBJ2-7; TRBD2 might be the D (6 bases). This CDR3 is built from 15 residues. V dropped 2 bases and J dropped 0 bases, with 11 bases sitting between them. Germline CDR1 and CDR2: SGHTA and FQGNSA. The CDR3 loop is CASSLWGESSYEQYF. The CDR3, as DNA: TGTGCCAGCAGCTTATGGGGGGAGAGCTCCTACGAGCAGTACTTC. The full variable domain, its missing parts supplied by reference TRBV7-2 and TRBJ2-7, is GAGVSQSPSNKVTEKGKDVELRCDPISGHTALYWYRQSLGQGLEFLIYFQGNSAPDKSGLPSDRFSAERTGGSVSTLTIQRTQQEDSAVYLCASSLWGESSYEQYFGPGTRLTVT.

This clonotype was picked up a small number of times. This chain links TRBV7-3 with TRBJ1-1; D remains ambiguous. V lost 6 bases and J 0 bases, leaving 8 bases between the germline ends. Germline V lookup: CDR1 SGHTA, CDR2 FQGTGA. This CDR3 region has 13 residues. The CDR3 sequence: CASRAGLNTEAFF. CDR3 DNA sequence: TGTGCCAGCAGGGCAGGTTTGAACACTGAAGCTTTCTTT.

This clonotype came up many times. DNA of the CDR3: TGTGCCATCAGTGTGAGGGGTAACACAGATACGCAGTATTTT. Protein product: CAISVRGNTDTQYF. The chain combines TRBV10-3 with TRBJ2-3, with D perhaps assigned TRBD1 or TRBD2 (5 bases each). The CDR3 contains 14 residues. The germline V gene encodes CDR1 ENHRY and CDR2 SYGVKD. Between the trimmed V and J ends, which lost 4 bases and 2 bases, there was a span of 10 bases.

The CDR3 DNA follows: TGTGCCAGCAGCTTAGTGGCAGGGGGCTATGAGCAGTTCTTC. It codes for CASSLVAGGYEQFF. The chain carries TRBV11-2 and TRBJ2-1, with 8 bases fitting TRBD1. CDR3 length: 14 amino acids. The trim removed 1 base at V and 8 bases at J, leaving 4 bases unmatched. CDR1 is SGHAT, CDR2 FQNNGV, per germline.

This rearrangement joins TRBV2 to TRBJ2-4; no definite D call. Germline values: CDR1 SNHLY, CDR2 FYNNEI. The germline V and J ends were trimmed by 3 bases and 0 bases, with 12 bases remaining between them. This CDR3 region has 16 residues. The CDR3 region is CASSDIEDLAKNIQYF. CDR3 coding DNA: TGTGCCAGCAGTGACATTGAAGATCTAGCCAAAAACATTCAGTACTTC.

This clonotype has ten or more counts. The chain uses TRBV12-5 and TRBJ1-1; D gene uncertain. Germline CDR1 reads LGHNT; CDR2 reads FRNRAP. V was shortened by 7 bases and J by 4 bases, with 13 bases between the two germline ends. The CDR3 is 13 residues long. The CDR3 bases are TGTGCTAGTGATGAGGACTTTTCCACTGAAGCTTTCTTT. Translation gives CASDEDFSTEAFF. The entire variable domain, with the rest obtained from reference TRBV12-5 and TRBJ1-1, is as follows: DARVTQTPRHKVTEMGQEVTMRCQPILGHNTVFWYRQTMMQGLELLAYFRNRAPLDDSGMPKDRFSAEMPDATLATLKIQPSEPRDSAVYFCASDEDFSTEAFFGQGTRLTVV.

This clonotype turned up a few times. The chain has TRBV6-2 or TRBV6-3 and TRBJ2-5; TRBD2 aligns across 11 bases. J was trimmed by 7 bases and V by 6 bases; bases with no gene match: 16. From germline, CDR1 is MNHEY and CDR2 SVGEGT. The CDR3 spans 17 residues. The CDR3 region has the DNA TGTGCCAGCAGCCCTCCCCCGATACTAGCGGGAGAGGCGACCCAGTACTTC. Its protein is CASSPPPILAGEATQYF.

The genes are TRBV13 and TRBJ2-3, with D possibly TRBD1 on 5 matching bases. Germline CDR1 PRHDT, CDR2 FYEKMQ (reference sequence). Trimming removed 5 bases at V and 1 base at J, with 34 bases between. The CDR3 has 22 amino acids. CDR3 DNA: TGTGCCAGCAGCCGCGCCCAACAACATGGGGCCCAACCGGCGTTTCGCACAGATACGCAGTATTTT. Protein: CASSRAQQHGAQPAFRTDTQYF.

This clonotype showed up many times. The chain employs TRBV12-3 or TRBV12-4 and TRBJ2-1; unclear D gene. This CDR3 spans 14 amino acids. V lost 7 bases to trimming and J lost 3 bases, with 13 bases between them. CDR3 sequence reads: CASKSTSIYNEQFF. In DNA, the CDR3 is TGTGCCAGCAAGTCGACCTCTATCTACAATGAGCAGTTCTTC.